Listed here are 18 T cell receptor beta chains from one sample, sequenced in a study of early T cells in non-severe SARS-CoV-2 infection. TCRdb ran MiXCR on the 5' RACE reads and lists one entry per CDR3 protein. Counted here are approximately 84,000 distinct CDR3 sequences, 14% to 15% occurring once; the ten biggest clones make up around 5.1%. Sequencing was performed on whole blood. The source of these receptors is an adult who was a healthcare worker with PCR-confirmed SARS-CoV-2 infection or an uninfected control (not recorded which).

This sequence joins TRBV5-1 and TRBJ2-1; TRBD2 matches 9 bases. J lost 6 bases, V lost 2 bases, and 6 bases had no gene match. The CDR3 is made up of 15 amino acids. Germline CDR1 SGHRS, CDR2 YFSETQ. CDR3 loop: CASSFAGGWGNEQFF. The CDR3 nucleotides read TGCGCCAGCAGCTTCGCGGGAGGGTGGGGCAATGAGCAGTTCTTC.

This clonotype was recorded at least ten times. V is TRBV7-9 and J is TRBJ2-3, with 14 bases matching TRBD2. The V and J ends lost 5 bases and 4 bases, in that order; junction bases with no gene match: 5. Germline V CDR1 and CDR2: SEHNR, FQNEAQ (reference sequence). This CDR3 is built from 16 residues. The CDR3 region is CASSLRLAGGSDTQYF. The CDR3, as DNA: TGTGCCAGCAGCCTAAGACTAGCGGGAGGGTCAGATACGCAGTATTTT.

The chain carries TRBV29-1 and TRBJ2-7; 7 nucleotides agree with TRBD1. Losses at the gene ends were 5 bases for V and 6 bases for J; bases not matched to a gene: 4. This CDR3 is built from 11 residues. CDR1 and CDR2 from the germline V gene are SQVTM and ANQGSEA. As DNA, the CDR3 is TGCAGCGTTAAACAGGGGTCCGAGCAGTACTTC. Translation gives CSVKQGSEQYF.

There are many counts of this clonotype. V gene TRBV20-1 combines with J gene TRBJ2-7, with unresolved D. This CDR3 has 14 amino acids. Germline V gene lookup returns CDR1 DFQATT and CDR2 SNEGSKA (reference sequence). The V end lost 3 bases, the J end lost 1 base, and 13 bases lay between the germline ends. CDR3 sequence: CSASPTHLSYEQYF. The CDR3 nucleotides are TGCAGTGCTAGTCCCACCCACCTTTCCTACGAGCAGTACTTC.

The chain recombines TRBV2 with TRBJ1-1; D is unresolved. The CDR3 has 11 residues. V gave up 4 bases and J gave up 12 bases, with 12 bases separating them. Per the germline V gene, CDR1 is SNHLY and CDR2 is FYNNEI. The CDR3 reads CASSVIMSTFF. In DNA form, the CDR3 reads TGTGCCAGCAGTGTCATCATGAGCACTTTCTTT.

This chain connects TRBV10-1 to TRBJ2-5; D is ambiguous. Deletions cut 1 base from V and 1 base from J, with 10 bases between. This CDR3 comprises 15 residues. Germline-derived CDR1 and CDR2 are WNHNN and SYGVQD (reference sequence). CDR3 sequence reads: CASSEYLRPQETQYF. The DNA for the CDR3 is TGCGCCAGCAGTGAGTACCTCCGACCCCAAGAGACCCAGTACTTC.

V gene TRBV24-1 combines with J gene TRBJ1-3, with 8 bases matching TRBD1. The germline gives CDR1 KGHDR, CDR2 SFDVKD. This CDR3 is 16 amino acids long. Trimming at V came to 3 bases and at J to 3 bases, leaving 6 bases not matched to a gene. DNA for the CDR3: TGTGCCACCAGTGATCCAGGGGGCCCTAATGGAAACACCATATATTTT. This translates into CATSDPGGPNGNTIYF.

This clonotype was detected only a few times. This sequence joins TRBV13 and TRBJ1-5; tentative D call: TRBD1 (6 bases). Trimming removed 5 bases from V and 7 bases from J, with 15 bases in between. The CDR3 length is 14 residues. Germline values: CDR1 PRHDT, CDR2 FYEKMQ (reference sequence). The CDR3 nucleotides are TGTGCCAGCAGCCGCGGACAGCATTACCAGCCCCAGCATTTT. This encodes CASSRGQHYQPQHF.

The V gene is TRBV20-1, the J gene TRBJ1-1; TRBD1 matches 7 bases. V shed 6 bases and J 7 bases; nucleotides not matched to a gene: 17. Germline lookup yields CDR1 DFQATT and CDR2 SNEGSKA (reference sequence). This CDR3 has 15 amino acids. CDR3 DNA sequence: TGCAGTGCCCTACCTTTTTGGGACAGCGACATTGAAGCTTTCTTT. It codes for CSALPFWDSDIEAFF.

The chain joins TRBV3-1 to TRBJ1-3, with 7 bases fitting TRBD1. This CDR3 has 14 amino acids. V was pared by 6 bases and J by 4 bases, with 6 bases of the junction left unmatched. The germline V gene encodes CDR1 LGHDT and CDR2 YNNKEL (reference sequence). CDR3 in amino acids: CASRETGSGNTIYF. CDR3 in DNA: TGTGCCAGCAGAGAGACAGGGAGCGGAAACACCATATATTTT.

There are many counts of this clonotype. CDR3 bases: TGTGCCAGCAGCTTAGACCGACAGGGGGTGGCCAATGAGCAGTTCTTC. It yields the protein CASSLDRQGVANEQFF. The rearrangement links TRBV11-2 to TRBJ2-1; the match to TRBD1 covers 9 bases. The CDR3 has 16 amino acids. Germline V gene sequence: CDR1 SGHAT, CDR2 FQNNGV. The junction had 6 bases not matched to a gene; V was cut back by 0 bases and J by 6 bases.

This clonotype was picked up many times. The rearrangement joins TRBV5-1 to TRBJ1-2, with D perhaps matching TRBD1 (6 bases). Germline V CDR1 and CDR2: SGHRS, YFSETQ. V was shortened by 2 bases and J by 4 bases, with 9 bases between the two germline ends. CDR3 size: 13 residues. The CDR3 DNA reads TGCGCCAGCAGCTTCACACAGGGCTATGGCTACACCTTC. Translating it yields CASSFTQGYGYTF. Complete variable domain (other parts from reference TRBV5-1 and TRBJ1-2): KAGVTQTPRYLIKTRGQQVTLSCSPISGHRSVSWYQQTPGQGLQFLFEYFSETQRNKGNFPGRFSGRQFSNSRSEMNVSTLELGDSALYLCASSFTQGYGYTFGSGTRLTVV.

This clonotype has only a few counts. J is TRBJ2-1 and V is TRBV7-7, with D hard to call. This CDR3 is 14 amino acids long. CDR1 and CDR2 (germline): SSHAT, FNYEAQ (reference sequence). The V end lost 5 bases, the J end lost 5 bases, and 13 bases lay between the germline ends. The CDR3 DNA reads TGTGCCAGCAGCCCCGCGATTACAAACAATGAGCAGTTCTTC. Translating it yields CASSPAITNNEQFF. The whole variable domain, filled in from reference TRBV7-7 and TRBJ2-1, reads GAGVSQSPRYKVTKRGQDVTLRCDPISSHATLYWYQQALGQGPEFLTYFNYEAQPDKSGLPSDRFSAERPEGSISTLTIQRTEQRDSAMYRCASSPAITNNEQFFGPGTRLTVL.

There are a few counts of this clonotype. A junction end diverges from the germline sequence, so it may reflect a read error. The V and J genes are TRBV28 and TRBJ1-2; no definite D call. CDR3 length: 14 residues. Germline values: CDR1 MDHEN, CDR2 SYDVKM. CDR3 sequence: CASSLGAGNYGYTF. In nucleotides, the CDR3 is TGTGCCAGTAGTTTGGGCGCAGGCAACTATGGCTACACCTTC.

This clonotype was counted once. This rearrangement joins TRBV28 to TRBJ2-1, with 8 bases fitting TRBD2. The junction had 26 bases not matched to a gene; V was cut back by 10 bases and J by 6 bases. The V gene's germline CDR1 is MDHEN and CDR2 SYDVKM. This CDR3 has 19 residues. The CDR3 reads CATSPGSGSGPVQRNEQFF. Here the CDR3 DNA reads TGTGCCACCTCACCGGGGAGCGGGAGCGGCCCCGTTCAGCGCAATGAGCAGTTCTTC.

The chain joins TRBV29-1 to TRBJ2-7, with D maybe TRBD1 (6 bases). The CDR3 runs to 16 residues. Germline assignment: CDR1 SQVTM and CDR2 ANQGSEA. Trimming removed 3 bases from V and 4 bases from J, with 22 bases in between. CDR3 sequence reads: CSVEGTLGSGPYEQYF. The CDR3 DNA reads as TGCAGCGTTGAGGGGACACTCGGTTCAGGACCGTACGAGCAGTACTTC.

This clonotype showed up just a few times. The V call is TRBV13, the J call TRBJ2-5; tentatively, D is TRBD2 (5 bases). With 2 bases removed from V and 5 bases from J, the gap between germline ends came to 15 bases. Germline assignment: CDR1 PRHDT and CDR2 FYEKMQ (reference sequence). CDR3 length equals 15 residues. In nucleotides, the CDR3 is TGTGCCAGCAGCTTACCGGGATCGGCCTCGGAGACCCAGTACTTC. Its protein is CASSLPGSASETQYF.

This clonotype was seen only a few times. This chain links TRBV4-1 with TRBJ2-1, with 7 bases matching TRBD1. The germline V gene has CDR1 MGHRA and CDR2 YSYEKL. V lost 5 bases to trimming and J lost 2 bases; unmatched junction nucleotides: 9. CDR3 length: 16 amino acids. The CDR3 is CASSAPGTVTYNEQFF. CDR3 in DNA: TGCGCCAGCAGCGCCCCAGGGACAGTCACCTACAATGAGCAGTTCTTC.